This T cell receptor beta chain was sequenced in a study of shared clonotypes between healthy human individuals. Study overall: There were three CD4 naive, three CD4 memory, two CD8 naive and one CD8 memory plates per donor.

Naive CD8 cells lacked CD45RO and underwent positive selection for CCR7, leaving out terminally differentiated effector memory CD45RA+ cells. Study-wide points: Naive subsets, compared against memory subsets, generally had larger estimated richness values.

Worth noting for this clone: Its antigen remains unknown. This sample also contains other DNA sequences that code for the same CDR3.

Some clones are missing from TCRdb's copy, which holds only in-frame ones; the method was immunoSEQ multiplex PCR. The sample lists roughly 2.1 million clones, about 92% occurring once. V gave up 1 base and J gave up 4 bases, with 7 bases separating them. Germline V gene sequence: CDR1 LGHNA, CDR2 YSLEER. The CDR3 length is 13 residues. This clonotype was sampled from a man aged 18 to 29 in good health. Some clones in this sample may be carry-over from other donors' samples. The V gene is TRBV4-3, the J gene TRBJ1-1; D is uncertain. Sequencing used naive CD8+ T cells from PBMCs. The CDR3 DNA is TGCGCCAGCAGCCAAGGGCGGGGCACTGAAGCTTTCTTT. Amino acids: CASSQGRGTEAFF.